These 2 T cell receptor beta chains were sequenced from one sample in a study of T cell responses to AZD1222 COVID-19 vaccine. Some clones are missing from TCRdb's copy, which holds only in-frame ones; the method was immunoSEQ multiplex PCR. The data hold over 110,000 clones, with almost 95% observed a single time. Sequenced here: peripheral blood, sampled 28 days after the second AZD1222 dose. The origin of the receptors is an adult who received the AZD1222 COVID-19 vaccine.

This chain links TRBV6-2 or TRBV6-3 with TRBJ1-2; 9 positions match TRBD1. Germline values: CDR1 MNHEY, CDR2 SVGEGT. Trimming took 4 bases from V and 5 from J; bases not matched to a gene: 5. CDR3 length: 14 residues. The CDR3 DNA reads as TGTGCCAGCAGTTTACAGGGGGCGGAATATGGCTACACCTTC. Its protein is CASSLQGAEYGYTF.

V is TRBV5-1 and J is TRBJ1-3; perhaps TRBD1 as D (5 bases). The CDR3 totals 18 residues. Germline V CDR1 and CDR2: SGHRS, YFSETQ. Deletions cut 4 bases from V and 0 bases from J, with 20 bases between. CDR3 residues: CASSPGLTGDLSGNTIYF. The CDR3 DNA reads as TGCGCCAGCAGCCCGGGACTGACCGGGGACCTCTCTGGAAACACCATATATTTT.